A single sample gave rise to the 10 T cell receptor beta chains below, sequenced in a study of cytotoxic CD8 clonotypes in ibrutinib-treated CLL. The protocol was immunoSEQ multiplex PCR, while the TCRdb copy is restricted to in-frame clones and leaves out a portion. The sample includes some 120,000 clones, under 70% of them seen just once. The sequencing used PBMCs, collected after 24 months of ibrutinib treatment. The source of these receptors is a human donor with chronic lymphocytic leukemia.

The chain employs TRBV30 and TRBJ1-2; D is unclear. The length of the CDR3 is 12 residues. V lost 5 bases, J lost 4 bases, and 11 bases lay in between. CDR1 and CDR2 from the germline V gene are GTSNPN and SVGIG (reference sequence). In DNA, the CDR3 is TGTGCCTGGGGCTGGCAAGGCTATGGCTACACCTTC. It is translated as CAWGWQGYGYTF.

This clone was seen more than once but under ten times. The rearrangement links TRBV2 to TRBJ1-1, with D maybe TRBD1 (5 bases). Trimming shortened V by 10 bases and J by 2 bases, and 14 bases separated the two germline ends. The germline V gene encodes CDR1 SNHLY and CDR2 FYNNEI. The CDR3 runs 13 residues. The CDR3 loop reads CANRRGANTEAFF. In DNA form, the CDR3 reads TGTGCCAACAGAAGGGGTGCAAACACTGAAGCTTTCTTT.

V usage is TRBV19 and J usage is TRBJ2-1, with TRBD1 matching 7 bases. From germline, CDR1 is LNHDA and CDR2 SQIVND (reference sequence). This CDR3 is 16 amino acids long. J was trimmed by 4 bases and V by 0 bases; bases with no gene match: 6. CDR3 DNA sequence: TGTGCCAGTAGTATAGACTGGGACAGAAAATACAATGAGCAGTTCTTC. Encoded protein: CASSIDWDRKYNEQFF. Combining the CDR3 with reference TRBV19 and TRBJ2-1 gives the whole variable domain DGGITQSPKYLFRKEGQNVTLSCEQNLNHDAMYWYRQDPGQGLRLIYYSQIVNDFQKGDIAEGYSVSREKKESFPLTVTSAQKNPTAFYLCASSIDWDRKYNEQFFGPGTRLTVL.

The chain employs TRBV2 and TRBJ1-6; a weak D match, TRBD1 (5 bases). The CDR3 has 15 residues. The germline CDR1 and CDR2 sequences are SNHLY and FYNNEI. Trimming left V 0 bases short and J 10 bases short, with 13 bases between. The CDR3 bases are TGTGCCAGCAGTGAAGCAGCGGGGCAAGGATCACCCCTCCACTTT. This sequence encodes CASSEAAGQGSPLHF.

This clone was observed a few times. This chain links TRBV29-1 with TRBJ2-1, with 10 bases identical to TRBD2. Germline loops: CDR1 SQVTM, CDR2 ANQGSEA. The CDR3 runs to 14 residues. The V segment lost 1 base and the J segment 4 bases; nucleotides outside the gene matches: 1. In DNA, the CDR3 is TGCAGCGTTGAAGGTAGCGGGGGGTACAATGAGCAGTTCTTC. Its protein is CSVEGSGGYNEQFF.

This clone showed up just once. The CDR3 bases are TGTGCCAGCAGCCCGGCTGAAGGAGGGATCCACGAGCAGTACTTC. It is translated as CASSPAEGGIHEQYF. V gene TRBV7-9 combines with J gene TRBJ2-7, with a tentative D call TRBD2 (6 bases). Germline assignment: CDR1 SEHNR and CDR2 FQNEAQ (reference sequence). The V gene lost 5 bases and the J gene lost 5 bases, with 19 bases spanning the gap. This CDR3 is 15 amino acids long.

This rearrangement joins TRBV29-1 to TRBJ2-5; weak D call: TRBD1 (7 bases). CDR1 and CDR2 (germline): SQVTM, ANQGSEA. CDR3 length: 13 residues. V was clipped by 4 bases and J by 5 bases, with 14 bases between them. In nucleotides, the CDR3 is TGCAGCGTTGTGGAGACAGGGAGGGAGACCCAGTACTTC. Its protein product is CSVVETGRETQYF.

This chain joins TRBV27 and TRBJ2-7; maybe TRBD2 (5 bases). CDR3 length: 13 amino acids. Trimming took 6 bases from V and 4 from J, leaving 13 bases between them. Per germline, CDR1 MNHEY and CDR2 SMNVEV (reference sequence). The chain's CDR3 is CASRPTTPYEQYF. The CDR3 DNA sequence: TGTGCCAGCAGGCCGACTACTCCTTACGAGCAGTACTTC.

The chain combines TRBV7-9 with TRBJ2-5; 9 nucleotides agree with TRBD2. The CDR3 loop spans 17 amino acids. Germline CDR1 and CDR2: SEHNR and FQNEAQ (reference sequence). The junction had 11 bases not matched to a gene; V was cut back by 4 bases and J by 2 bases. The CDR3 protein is CASSSSSGTGGQETQYF. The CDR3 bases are TGTGCCAGCAGCTCCTCTAGCGGGACTGGGGGGCAAGAGACCCAGTACTTC.

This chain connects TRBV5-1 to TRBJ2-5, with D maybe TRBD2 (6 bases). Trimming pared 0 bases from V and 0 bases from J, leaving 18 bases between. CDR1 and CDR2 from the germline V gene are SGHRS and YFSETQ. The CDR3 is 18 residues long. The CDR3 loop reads CASSLAAGPYLYQETQYF. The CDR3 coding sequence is TGCGCCAGCAGCTTGGCGGCGGGGCCCTACCTGTACCAAGAGACCCAGTACTTC.